This T cell receptor beta chain was identified in a study of T-cell memory formation after mild COVID-19. Study-level points and caveats: Cross-reactive memory seemingly joined, as some responding clones were found in pre-infection memory. Clones shrinking from day 15 to 85 showed even CD4/CD8 mixes; later expanders tilted CD4+. The authors did not confirm SARS-CoV-2 specificity of second-wave clones peaking day 37.

The germline V and J ends were trimmed by 2 bases and 3 bases, with 12 bases remaining between them. This CDR3 is built from 15 residues. CDR1 and CDR2 from the germline V gene are SEHNR and FQNEAQ (reference sequence). Regarding this clonotype: What it binds is unknown.

The TCR alpha and TCR beta cDNA libraries, bearing sample barcodes and UMIs, were generated by 5'RACE using constant-segment primers. TCRdb ran MiXCR on the 5' RACE reads and lists one entry per CDR3 protein. The sample includes hundreds of thousands of distinct CDR3 sequences, about 16% of them seen just once. This chain joins TRBV7-9 and TRBJ2-3; perhaps TRBD1 as D (6 bases). The TCR was taken from a man in his late teens or twenties who had mild COVID-19 (a few samples of this study predate the infection). Cell type and time point are not known. Specimen: PBMCs or a T cell subset sorted from them (not recorded which). CDR3 amino acids: CASSLPGQLTDTQYF. For the CDR3, the DNA is TGTGCCAGCAGCTTACCAGGACAGCTAACAGATACGCAGTATTTT. The full variable domain, its missing parts supplied by reference TRBV7-9 and TRBJ2-3, is DTGVSQNPRHKITKRGQNVTFRCDPISEHNRLYWYRQTLGQGPEFLTYFQNEAQLEKSRLLSDRFSAERPKGSFSTLEIQRTEQGDSAMYLCASSLPGQLTDTQYFGPGTRLTVL.